The 15 T cell receptor beta chains in this list originate from one sample, sequenced in a study of blood T cell repertoires in COVID-19. Assay: immunoSEQ multiplex PCR; the TCRdb copy retains only in-frame clones and omits some. Here the sample spans roughly 12,000 clones, nearly 95% being singletons. Sequencing was performed on peripheral blood. Receptor source: an older woman with active COVID-19.

CDR3 amino acids: CASSGGRTNNQPQHF. Here the CDR3 DNA reads TGTGCCAGTAGTGGGGGGAGAACAAACAATCAGCCCCAGCATTTT. V usage is TRBV19 and J usage is TRBJ1-5, with D maybe TRBD1 (5 bases). The CDR3 is 15 amino acids. In germline, CDR1 is LNHDA, CDR2 SQIVND (reference sequence). V was cut by 5 bases and J by 3 bases, with 14 bases left in between.

The rearrangement links TRBV4-3 to TRBJ2-7; 12 bases map to TRBD2. Germline lookup yields CDR1 LGHNA and CDR2 YSLEER. This CDR3 comprises 14 residues. Germline trimming cut 4 bases from V and 4 bases from J; bases unmatched to any gene: 2. The CDR3 nucleotides are TGCGCCAGCAGCCGACTAGCGGGAGCTTACGAGCAGTACTTC. Translation gives CASSRLAGAYEQYF.

This clone was recorded only once. The genes are TRBV19 and TRBJ1-1, with 12 bases aligning to TRBD1. The length of the CDR3 is 19 residues. Germline V gives CDR1 LNHDA, CDR2 SQIVND (reference sequence). The ends lost 1 base at V and 6 bases at J; junction bases unmatched: 15. CDR3 DNA: TGTGCCAGTAGTATAGTTGGGACAGGGGGCGTCCCGGACCTGGCTGAAGCTTTCTTT. This gives the protein CASSIVGTGGVPDLAEAFF. Based on the CDR3 plus reference TRBV19 and TRBJ1-1, the full variable domain is DGGITQSPKYLFRKEGQNVTLSCEQNLNHDAMYWYRQDPGQGLRLIYYSQIVNDFQKGDIAEGYSVSREKKESFPLTVTSAQKNPTAFYLCASSIVGTGGVPDLAEAFFGQGTRLTVV.

This rearrangement joins TRBV9 to TRBJ1-5; D perhaps matches TRBD1 (6 bases). The CDR3 covers 15 residues. In germline, CDR1 is SGDLS, CDR2 YYNGEE. V lost 0 bases and J lost 6, with 13 bases in between. CDR3 residues: CASSVGGGLGQPQHF. The CDR3 DNA is TGTGCCAGCAGCGTAGGTGGGGGCTTGGGTCAGCCCCAGCATTTT.

The chain joins TRBV28 to TRBJ1-5; 9 bases are shared with TRBD1. Germline CDR1 is MDHEN and CDR2 is SYDVKM. Germline trimming cut 5 bases from V and 4 bases from J; bases unmatched to any gene: 3. This CDR3 has 14 amino acids. CDR3 nucleotides: TGTGCCAGCAGTATAGGGACAGGGAATCAGCCCCAGCATTTT. It codes for CASSIGTGNQPQHF.

This clone has a handful of counts. One end of the junction does not line up with germline, which may come from a read error. The V gene is TRBV7-2, the J gene TRBJ1-1; D not resolved. The CDR3 runs to 12 residues. The germline CDR1 and CDR2 sequences are SGHTA and FQGNSA. CDR3 nucleotides: TGTGCCAGCAGCGTTAGCTCGGGGAAAGCTCTCTTT. The encoded protein is CASSVSSGKALF.

The chain uses TRBV3-1 (or the pseudogene TRBV3-2) and TRBJ2-2; 12 bases fit TRBD2. The V and J ends lost 2 bases and 6 bases, in that order; junction bases with no gene match: 7. Germline CDR1 LGHDT, CDR2 YNNKEL (reference sequence). The CDR3 runs 17 residues. The CDR3, as DNA: TGTGCCAGCAGCCAACTAGCGGGAGGGCCCGGGGCCGGGGAGCTGTTTTTT. It yields the protein CASSQLAGGPGAGELFF.

The chain joins TRBV19 to TRBJ1-6; no definite D call. Trimming took 4 bases from V and 9 from J, leaving 13 bases between them. The CDR3 spans 14 residues. Germline CDR1 and CDR2: LNHDA and SQIVND (reference sequence). In nucleotides, the CDR3 is TGTGCCAGTAGTACCGAGGACGGGAGTTCACCCCTCCACTTT. Its protein product is CASSTEDGSSPLHF. The variable domain in full, completed from reference TRBV19 and TRBJ1-6, reads DGGITQSPKYLFRKEGQNVTLSCEQNLNHDAMYWYRQDPGQGLRLIYYSQIVNDFQKGDIAEGYSVSREKKESFPLTVTSAQKNPTAFYLCASSTEDGSSPLHFGNGTRLTVT.

This chain's CDR3 is CASSYSIAGAWGSYEQYF. The CDR3 DNA reads as TGTGCCAGCAGTTACTCGATTGCGGGAGCTTGGGGTTCCTACGAGCAGTACTTC. The chain carries TRBV6-2 or TRBV6-3 and TRBJ2-7; 7 nucleotides match TRBD2. Germline V gene data show CDR1 as MNHEY and CDR2 as SVGEGT. V dropped 0 bases and J dropped 1; count of bases not matched to a gene: 12. The CDR3 is 18 residues long.

CDR3 region: CASSQDGTVEKLFF. As DNA, the CDR3 is TGCGCCAGCAGCCAAGATGGGACTGTGGAAAAACTGTTTTTT. This sequence joins TRBV4-1 and TRBJ1-4; TRBD1 is a possible D gene (5 bases). V was clipped by 0 bases and J by 8 bases, with 10 bases between them. CDR1 MGHRA and CDR2 YSYEKL come from the germline V gene. The CDR3 consists of 14 residues.

V usage is TRBV30 and J usage is TRBJ2-3; 7 positions match TRBD1. The germline V gene has CDR1 GTSNPN and CDR2 SVGIG (reference sequence). Germline trimming cut 8 bases from V and 4 bases from J; bases unmatched to any gene: 12. The CDR3 runs 14 residues. The CDR3 region is CARTSGQRPDTQYF. DNA of the CDR3: TGTGCCCGAACCTCGGGACAGCGCCCAGATACGCAGTATTTT. Full variable domain (missing parts from reference TRBV30 and TRBJ2-3): SQTIHQWPATLVQPVGSPLSLECTVEGTSNPNLYWYRQAAGRGLQLLFYSVGIGQISSEVPQNLSASRPQDRQFILSSKKLLLSDSGFYLCARTSGQRPDTQYFGPGTRLTVL.

This chain connects TRBV9 to TRBJ2-7, with 9 bases fitting TRBD1. After removal of 3 bases from V and 5 bases from J, the junction contained 3 bases not matched to a gene. Germline V lookup: CDR1 SGDLS, CDR2 YYNGEE. This CDR3 has 13 amino acids. CDR3 amino acids: CASSAGQGNEQYF. Here the CDR3 DNA reads TGTGCCAGCAGCGCGGGACAGGGTAACGAGCAGTACTTC. Using reference TRBV9 and TRBJ2-7 for the parts outside the CDR3, the full variable domain is DSGVTQTPKHLITATGQRVTLRCSPRSGDLSVYWYQQSLDQGLQFLIQYYNGEERAKGNILERFSAQQFPDLHSELNLSSLELGDSALYFCASSAGQGNEQYFGPGTRLTVT.

This chain links TRBV5-1 with TRBJ2-7, with 9 bases identical to TRBD2. Germline V lookup: CDR1 SGHRS, CDR2 YFSETQ. V was clipped by 0 bases and J by 5 bases; unmatched bases: 6. The CDR3 spans 15 residues. The CDR3 DNA reads as TGCGCCAGCAGCTTGGGGTCTAGCGGGATCAACGAGCAGTACTTC. Translated: CASSLGSSGINEQYF. Using reference TRBV5-1 and TRBJ2-7 for the parts outside the CDR3, the full variable domain is KAGVTQTPRYLIKTRGQQVTLSCSPISGHRSVSWYQQTPGQGLQFLFEYFSETQRNKGNFPGRFSGRQFSNSRSEMNVSTLELGDSALYLCASSLGSSGINEQYFGPGTRLTVT.

This clone was observed a few times. The chain carries TRBV4-1 and TRBJ1-5; D perhaps matches TRBD1 (5 bases). Trimming stripped 5 bases from V and 4 bases from J, with 15 bases between. This CDR3 has 15 amino acids. The germline CDR1 and CDR2 sequences are MGHRA and YSYEKL. CDR3 coding DNA: TGCGCCAGCAGCGACCTCGGGGGGGGTAATCAGCCCCAGCATTTT. Encoded protein: CASSDLGGGNQPQHF.

The chain combines TRBV5-1 with TRBJ1-1; TRBD1 agrees at 8 bases. Trimming at V came to 0 bases and at J to 0 bases, leaving 10 bases not matched to a gene. CDR3 length equals 18 residues. CDR1 is SGHRS and CDR2 is YFSETQ in the germline V gene. The DNA for the CDR3 is TGCGCCAGCAGCTTGGCATTTACCGGGACAGGAATGAACACTGAAGCTTTCTTT. Protein product: CASSLAFTGTGMNTEAFF.